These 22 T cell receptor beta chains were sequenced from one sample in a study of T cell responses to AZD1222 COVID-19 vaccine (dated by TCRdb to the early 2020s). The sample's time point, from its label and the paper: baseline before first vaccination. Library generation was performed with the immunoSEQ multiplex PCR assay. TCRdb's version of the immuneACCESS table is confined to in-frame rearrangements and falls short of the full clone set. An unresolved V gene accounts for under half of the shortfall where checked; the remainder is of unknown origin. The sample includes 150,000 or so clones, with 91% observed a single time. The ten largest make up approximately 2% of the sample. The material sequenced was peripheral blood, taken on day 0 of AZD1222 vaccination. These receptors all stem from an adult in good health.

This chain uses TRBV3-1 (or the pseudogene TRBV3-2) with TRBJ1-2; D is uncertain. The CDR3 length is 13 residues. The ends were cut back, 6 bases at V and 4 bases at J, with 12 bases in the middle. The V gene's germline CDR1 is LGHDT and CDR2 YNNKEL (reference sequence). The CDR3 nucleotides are TGTGCCAGCAGGTCCAGTTTAGGCTATGGCTACACCTTC. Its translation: CASRSSLGYGYTF.

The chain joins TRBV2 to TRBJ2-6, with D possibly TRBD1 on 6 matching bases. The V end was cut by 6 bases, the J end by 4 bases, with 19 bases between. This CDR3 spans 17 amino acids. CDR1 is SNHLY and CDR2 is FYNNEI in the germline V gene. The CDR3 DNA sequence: TGTGCCAGCAGAAAACAGACAGGAGTGAGCGGGGCCAACGTCCTGACTTTC. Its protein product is CASRKQTGVSGANVLTF.

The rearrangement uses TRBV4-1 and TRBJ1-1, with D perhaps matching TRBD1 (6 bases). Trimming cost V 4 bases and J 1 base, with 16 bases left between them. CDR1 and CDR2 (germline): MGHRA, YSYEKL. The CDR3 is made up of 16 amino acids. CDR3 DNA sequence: TGCGCCAGCAGCCTACCTGGGGGGGCAACGAACACTGAAGCTTTCTTT. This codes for CASSLPGGATNTEAFF.

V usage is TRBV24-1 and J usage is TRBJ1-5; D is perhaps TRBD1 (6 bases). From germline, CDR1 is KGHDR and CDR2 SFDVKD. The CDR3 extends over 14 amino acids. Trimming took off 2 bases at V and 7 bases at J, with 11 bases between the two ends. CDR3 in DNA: TGTGCCACCAGTGATTCAGGGGAGGAGCAGCCCCAGCATTTT. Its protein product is CATSDSGEEQPQHF.

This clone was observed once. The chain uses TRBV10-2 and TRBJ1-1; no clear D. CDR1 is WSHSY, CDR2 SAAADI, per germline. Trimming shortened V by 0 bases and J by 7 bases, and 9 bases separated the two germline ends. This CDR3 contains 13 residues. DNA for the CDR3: TGCGCCAGCAGTGAGTCGTTGTACCTTGAAGCTTTCTTT. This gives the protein CASSESLYLEAFF.

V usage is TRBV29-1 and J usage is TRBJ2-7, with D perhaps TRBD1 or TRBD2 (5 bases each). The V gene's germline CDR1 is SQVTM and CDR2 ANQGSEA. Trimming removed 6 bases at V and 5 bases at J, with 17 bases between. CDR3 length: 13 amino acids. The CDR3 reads CSVGVTGGDEQYF. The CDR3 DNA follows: TGCAGCGTGGGGGTAACAGGTGGTGACGAGCAGTACTTC.

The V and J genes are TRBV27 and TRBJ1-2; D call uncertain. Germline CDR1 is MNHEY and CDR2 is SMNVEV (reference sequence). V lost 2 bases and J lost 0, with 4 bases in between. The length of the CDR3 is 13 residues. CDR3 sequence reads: CASSLGSNYGYTF. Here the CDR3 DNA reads TGTGCCAGCAGTTTAGGTTCTAACTATGGCTACACCTTC.

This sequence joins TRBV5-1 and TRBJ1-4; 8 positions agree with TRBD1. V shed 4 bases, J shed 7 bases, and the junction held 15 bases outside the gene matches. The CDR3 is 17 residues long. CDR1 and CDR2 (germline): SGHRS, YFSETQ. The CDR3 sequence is CASSRPGTGQVREKLFF. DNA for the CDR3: TGCGCCAGCAGCCGCCCGGGGACAGGACAGGTTCGTGAAAAACTGTTTTTT.

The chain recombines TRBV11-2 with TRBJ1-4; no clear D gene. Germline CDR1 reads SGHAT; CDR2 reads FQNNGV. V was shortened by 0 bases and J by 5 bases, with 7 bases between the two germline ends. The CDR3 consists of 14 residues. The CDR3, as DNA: TGTGCCAGCAGCTTAGAAACTCAAAATGAAAAACTGTTTTTT. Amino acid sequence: CASSLETQNEKLFF. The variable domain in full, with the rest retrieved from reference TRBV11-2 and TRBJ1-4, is EAGVAQSPRYKIIEKRQSVAFWCNPISGHATLYWYQQILGQGPKLLIQFQNNGVVDDSQLPKDRFSAERLKGVDSTLKIQPAKLEDSAVYLCASSLETQNEKLFFGSGTQLSVL.

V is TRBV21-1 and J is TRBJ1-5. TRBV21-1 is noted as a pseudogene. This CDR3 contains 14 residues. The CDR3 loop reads CASSKGGSTQPQHF. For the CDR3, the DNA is TGTGCCAGCAGCAAAGGGGGGTCCACTCAGCCCCAGCATTTT.

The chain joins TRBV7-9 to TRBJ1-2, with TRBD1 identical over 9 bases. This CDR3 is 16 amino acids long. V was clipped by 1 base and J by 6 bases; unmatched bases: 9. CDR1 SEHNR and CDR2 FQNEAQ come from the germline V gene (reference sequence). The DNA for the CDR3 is TGTGCCAGCAGCTTAGATGGGACAGGGTTCAAGGATGGCTACACCTTC. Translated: CASSLDGTGFKDGYTF.

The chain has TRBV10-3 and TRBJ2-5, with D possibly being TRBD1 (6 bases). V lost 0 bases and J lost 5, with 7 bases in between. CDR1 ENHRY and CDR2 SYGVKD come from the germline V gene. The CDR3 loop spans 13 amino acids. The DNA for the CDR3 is TGTGCCATCAGTGAGTCGAGGGGGGAGACCCAGTACTTC. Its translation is CAISESRGETQYF.

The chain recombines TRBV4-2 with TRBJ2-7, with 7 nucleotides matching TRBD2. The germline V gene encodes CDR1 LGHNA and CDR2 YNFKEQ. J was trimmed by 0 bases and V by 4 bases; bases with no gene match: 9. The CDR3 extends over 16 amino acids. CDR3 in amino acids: CASSREGGTNSYEQYF. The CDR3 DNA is TGTGCCAGCAGCCGGGAGGGCGGTACGAACTCCTACGAGCAGTACTTC.

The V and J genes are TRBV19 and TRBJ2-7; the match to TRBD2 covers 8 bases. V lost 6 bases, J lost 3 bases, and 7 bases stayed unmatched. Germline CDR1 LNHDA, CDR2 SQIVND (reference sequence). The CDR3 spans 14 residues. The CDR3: CASSGRVGDYEQYF. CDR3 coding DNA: TGTGCCAGTAGCGGGAGGGTCGGGGACTACGAGCAGTACTTC.

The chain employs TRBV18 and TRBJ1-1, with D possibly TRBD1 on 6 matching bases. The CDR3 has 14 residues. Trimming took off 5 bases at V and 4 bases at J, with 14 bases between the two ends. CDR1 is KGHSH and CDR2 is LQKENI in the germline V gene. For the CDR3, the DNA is TGTGCCAGCTCATCTACAGGGTGGGGCACTGAAGCTTTCTTT. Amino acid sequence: CASSSTGWGTEAFF. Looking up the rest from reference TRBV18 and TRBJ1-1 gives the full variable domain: NAGVMQNPRHLVRRRGQEARLRCSPMKGHSHVYWYRQLPEEGLKFMVYLQKENIIDESGMPKERFSAEFPKEGPSILRIQQVVRGDSAAYFCASSSTGWGTEAFFGQGTRLTVV.

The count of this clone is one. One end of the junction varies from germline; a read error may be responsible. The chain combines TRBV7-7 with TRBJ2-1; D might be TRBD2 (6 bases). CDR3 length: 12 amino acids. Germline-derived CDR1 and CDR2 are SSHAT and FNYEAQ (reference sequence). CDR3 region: CASSPVGGEQFF. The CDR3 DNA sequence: TGTGCTAGCAGCCCCGTGGGAGGTGAGCAGTTCTTC.

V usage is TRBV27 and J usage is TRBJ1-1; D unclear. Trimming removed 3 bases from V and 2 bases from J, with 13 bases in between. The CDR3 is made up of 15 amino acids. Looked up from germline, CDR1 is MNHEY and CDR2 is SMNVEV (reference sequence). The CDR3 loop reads CASSFTVVSNTEAFF. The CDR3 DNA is TGTGCCAGCAGTTTTACGGTAGTTTCTAACACTGAAGCTTTCTTT.

CDR3 coding DNA: TGTGCCAGTAGTACGTTCCCAGGGGGCAATCAGCCCCAGCATTTT. Amino acids: CASSTFPGGNQPQHF. V and J are TRBV19 and TRBJ1-5; D may be TRBD1 (6 bases). The CDR3 totals 15 residues. Trimming pared 4 bases from V and 2 bases from J, leaving 12 bases between. Germline lookup yields CDR1 LNHDA and CDR2 SQIVND (reference sequence).

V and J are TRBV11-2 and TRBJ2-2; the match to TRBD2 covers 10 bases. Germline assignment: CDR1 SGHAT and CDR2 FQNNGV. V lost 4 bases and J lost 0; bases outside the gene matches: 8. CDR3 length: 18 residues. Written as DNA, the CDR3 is TGTGCCAGCAGCTCCCGACTAGCGGGCGTCGCGAACACCGGGGAGCTGTTTTTT. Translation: CASSSRLAGVANTGELFF.

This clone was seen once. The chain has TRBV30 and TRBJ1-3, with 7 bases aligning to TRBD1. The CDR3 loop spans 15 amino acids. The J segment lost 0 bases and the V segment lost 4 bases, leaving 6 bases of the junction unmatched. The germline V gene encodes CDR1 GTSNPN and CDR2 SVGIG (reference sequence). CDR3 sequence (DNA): TGTGCCTGGAAAGGGACAGATCTCTCTGGAAACACCATATATTTT. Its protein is CAWKGTDLSGNTIYF.

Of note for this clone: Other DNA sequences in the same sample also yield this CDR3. CDR3 DNA sequence: TGTGCCAGCAGCTCTGGACCTTCCTACGAGCAGTACTTC. The encoded protein is CASSSGPSYEQYF. This rearrangement joins TRBV7-2 to TRBJ2-7; D is unclear. Germline V gene data show CDR1 as SGHTA and CDR2 as FQGNSA. CDR3 length: 13 residues. With 4 bases removed from V and 1 base from J, the gap between germline ends came to 8 bases.

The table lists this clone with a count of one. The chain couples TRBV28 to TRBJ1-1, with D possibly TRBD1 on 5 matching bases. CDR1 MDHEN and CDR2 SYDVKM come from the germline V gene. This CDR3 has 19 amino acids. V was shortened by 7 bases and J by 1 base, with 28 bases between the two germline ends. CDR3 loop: CASTPEVRDLRAWNTEAFF. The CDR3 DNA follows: TGTGCCAGCACACCTGAAGTTCGGGACTTAAGAGCCTGGAACACTGAAGCTTTCTTT.